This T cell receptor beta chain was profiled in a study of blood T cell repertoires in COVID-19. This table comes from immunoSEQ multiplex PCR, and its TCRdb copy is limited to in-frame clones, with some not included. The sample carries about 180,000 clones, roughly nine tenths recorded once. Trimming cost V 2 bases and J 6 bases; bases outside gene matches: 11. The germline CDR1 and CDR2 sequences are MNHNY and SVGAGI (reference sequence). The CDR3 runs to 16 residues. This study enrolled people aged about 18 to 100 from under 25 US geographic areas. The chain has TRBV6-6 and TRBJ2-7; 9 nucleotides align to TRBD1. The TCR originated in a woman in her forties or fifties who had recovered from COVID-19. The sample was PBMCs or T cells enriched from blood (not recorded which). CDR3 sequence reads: CASSYPSGQGIGEQYF. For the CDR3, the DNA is TGTGCCAGCAGTTACCCCTCAGGACAGGGGATCGGCGAGCAGTACTTC.